This paragraph reports one T cell receptor (beta chain). Its target is not known. Donors were nominally healthy when sampled, though unrecorded immune exposures were likely. The data were obtained in a study of cytomegalovirus exposure and HLA in healthy donors. Points from the study as a whole: Common viral pathogens were later found to be apparently linked to several of the most significant clusters. A few CMV-associated chains proved CMV antigen-specific in vitro.

V dropped 8 bases and J dropped 0 bases, with 16 bases sitting between them. CDR1 is SQVTM, CDR2 ANQGSEA, per germline. The CDR3 consists of 14 residues. The primer mix had 60 Vbeta and 13 Jbeta primers. Measured with immunoSEQ multiplex PCR; TCRdb has only the in-frame clones, and not every one. The sample gives around 110,000 clones, around two thirds of which show up once; just under 9.5% is in the top ten. The chain joins TRBV29-1 to TRBJ2-5; perhaps TRBD1 as D (5 bases). Input material: PBMCs. This TCR came from a woman between 40 and 50 years old in good health and CMV-seropositive. CDR3 coding DNA: TGCAGCTCTCAGACAGATAGGTACCAAGAGACCCAGTACTTC. Amino acids: CSSQTDRYQETQYF.